The rows below give T cell receptor beta chains drawn from one sample of a study of regulatory T cells in long-lasting Graves disease. TCRdb recomputed calls from the multiplex PCR reads with MiXCR, one row per CDR3 protein. The sample records 500,000 or so distinct CDR3 sequences, around 15% being singletons. These data are also associated with another study on T cells in Graves' hyperthyroidism and ophthalmopathy.

The sequencing here drew on peripheral blood mononuclear cells (PBMCs), taken at new diagnosis, from a patient treated with antithyroid drugs. These TCRs come from a middle-aged man with Graves disease. Each CDR3 is given with its conserved first and last residue. Each record gives: D gene, clone size, J gene, V gene, CDR3 protein, CDR3 DNA. A D gene is named only where the DNA matches it firmly. The size field is filled for only some rows; it gives once, few, many or a size class.

d_call: -
clone_size: -
j_call: TRBJ2-1
v_call: TRBV6-1
cdr3_aa: CASSNGVYQFF
cdr3_nt: TGTGCCAGCAGTAACGGGGTGTATCAGTTCTTC

d_call: TRBD1
clone_size: many
j_call: TRBJ2-7
v_call: TRBV20-1
cdr3_aa: CSASDRANHHLEQYF
cdr3_nt: TGCAGTGCTTCTGACAGGGCCAACCACCACTTGGAGCAGTACTTC

d_call: TRBD1
clone_size: -
j_call: TRBJ2-6
v_call: TRBV29-1
cdr3_aa: CSVGTGSGANVLTF
cdr3_nt: TGCAGCGTGGGGACAGGCTCTGGGGCCAACGTCCTGACTTTC

d_call: TRBD1
clone_size: many
j_call: TRBJ1-4
v_call: TRBV9
cdr3_aa: CASSARQGAGEKLFF
cdr3_nt: TGTGCCAGCAGCGCGAGACAGGGGGCAGGAGAAAAACTGTTTTTT

d_call: TRBD1
clone_size: many
j_call: TRBJ1-2
v_call: TRBV20-1
cdr3_aa: CSADRGLYGYTF
cdr3_nt: TGCAGTGCAGACAGGGGATTGTATGGCTACACCTTC

d_call: TRBD2
clone_size: -
j_call: TRBJ2-1
v_call: TRBV7-3
cdr3_aa: CASSLAAGLAGGINEQFF
cdr3_nt: TGTGCCAGCAGCTTAGCAGCGGGACTAGCGGGAGGAATAAATGAGCAGTTCTTC

d_call: -
clone_size: -
j_call: TRBJ2-3
v_call: TRBV7-9
cdr3_aa: CASSLWGADTQYF
cdr3_nt: TGTGCCAGCAGCTTATGGGGCGCGGATACGCAGTATTTT

d_call: TRBD2
clone_size: many
j_call: TRBJ2-5
v_call: TRBV3-1
cdr3_aa: CASSSRLAQYQETQYF
cdr3_nt: TGTGCCAGCAGCTCCAGACTAGCGCAGTACCAAGAGACCCAGTACTTC

d_call: -
clone_size: many
j_call: TRBJ2-1
v_call: TRBV7-2
cdr3_aa: CASSPGLGRVEQFF
cdr3_nt: TGTGCCAGCAGCCCCGGTCTAGGTCGGGTTGAGCAGTTCTTC

d_call: TRBD1
clone_size: -
j_call: TRBJ2-7
v_call: TRBV7-9
cdr3_aa: CASSLAGQAYEQYF
cdr3_nt: TGTGCCAGCAGCTTAGCGGGACAGGCCTACGAGCAGTACTTC

d_call: -
clone_size: -
j_call: TRBJ1-5
v_call: TRBV20-1
cdr3_aa: CSARDQYSGTNSNQPQHF
cdr3_nt: TGCAGTGCTAGAGATCAATATTCAGGGACTAATAGCAATCAGCCCCAGCATTTT

d_call: TRBD2
clone_size: many
j_call: TRBJ2-1
v_call: TRBV18
cdr3_aa: CASSPLAANEQFF
cdr3_nt: TGTGCCAGCTCCCCACTAGCGGCCAATGAGCAGTTCTTC

d_call: TRBD2
clone_size: many
j_call: TRBJ2-5
v_call: TRBV7-9
cdr3_aa: CASSLGLAGGHGETQYF
cdr3_nt: TGTGCCAGCAGCCTTGGACTAGCGGGAGGGCATGGGGAGACCCAGTACTTC

d_call: TRBD2
clone_size: few
j_call: TRBJ2-1
v_call: TRBV7-8
cdr3_aa: CASSSASGRVNEQFF
cdr3_nt: TGTGCCAGCAGCTCCGCTAGCGGGAGGGTCAATGAGCAGTTCTTC

d_call: TRBD2
clone_size: many
j_call: TRBJ2-2
v_call: TRBV9
cdr3_aa: CASSVVAGGPGELFF
cdr3_nt: TGTGCCAGCAGCGTAGTAGCGGGAGGCCCCGGGGAGCTGTTTTTT

d_call: -
clone_size: -
j_call: TRBJ1-5
v_call: TRBV29-1
cdr3_aa: CSVSRTPLGPQHF
cdr3_nt: TGCAGCGTTTCCCGGACCCCCCTCGGACCCCAGCATTTT

d_call: -
clone_size: many
j_call: TRBJ1-5
v_call: TRBV28
cdr3_aa: CASINSPGHRGGNSNQPQHF
cdr3_nt: TGTGCCAGCATCAATTCTCCGGGACACCGTGGGGGCAATAGCAATCAGCCCCAGCATTTT